This is a list of T cell receptor beta chains from one sample in a study of beta chain features in type 1 diabetes. Only in-frame clones appear in the TCRdb table, and some are missing; sequencing was by immunoSEQ multiplex PCR. The sample includes roughly 340,000 clones, approximately 12% of them seen just once. Input material: naive CD4+ T cells from blood. These receptors were obtained from a woman between 18 and 29 years old with type 1 diabetes. CDR3s include the opening cysteine and the closing phenylalanine or tryptophan. Fields, in order: J gene, clone size, D gene, V gene, CDR3 protein, CDR3 DNA. D genes are given only for firm matches. Rows may omit the clone size; those that give it use once, few, many or a size class.

TRBJ1-1 - TRBD1 TRBV4-3 CASSQETNPGQGVTEAFF TGCGCCAGCAGCCAAGAAACAAACCCCGGACAGGGGGTCACTGAAGCTTTCTTT
TRBJ1-5 few - TRBV19 CASTERQVSNQPQHF TGTGCCAGCACCGAGCGGCAGGTTAGCAATCAGCCCCAGCATTTT
TRBJ1-1 few TRBD1 TRBV18 CASSPSTGDTEAFF TGTGCCAGCTCACCCTCGACAGGGGACACTGAAGCTTTCTTT
TRBJ2-1 few TRBD2 TRBV5-4 CRAGGLNEQFF TGCCGGGCGGGAGGCCTCAATGAGCAGTTCTTC
TRBJ2-7 - TRBD1 TRBV7-9 CASSFGQGIDEQYF TGTGCCAGCAGCTTTGGACAGGGAATAGACGAGCAGTACTTC
TRBJ2-5 - - TRBV25-1 CASSSTGQETQYF TGTGCCAGCAGTTCGACAGGACAAGAGACCCAGTACTTC
TRBJ1-2 - - TRBV5-4 CASSLPGGAGYGYTF TGTGCCAGCAGCCTGCCTGGAGGGGCGGGGTACGGCTACACCTTC
TRBJ2-1 few TRBD2 TRBV19 CASTSSTSGRGNEQFF TGTGCCAGTACCTCTTCGACTAGCGGGAGGGGGAATGAGCAGTTCTTC
TRBJ2-2 few TRBD2 TRBV27 CASGPRGAGYTGELFF TGTGCCAGCGGACCGAGGGGAGCGGGATACACCGGGGAGCTGTTTTTT
TRBJ2-7 few - TRBV7-9 CASSSQGNSYEQYF TGTGCCAGCAGCTCACAGGGAAACTCCTACGAGCAGTACTTC
TRBJ2-1 few TRBD1 TRBV5-1 CASSLGQGAFDEQFF TGCGCCAGCAGCTTGGGACAGGGGGCGTTCGATGAGCAGTTCTTC
TRBJ2-7 few TRBD2 TRBV18 CASSPLSSGRAYEQYF TGTGCCAGCTCACCACTGTCTAGCGGGAGGGCCTACGAGCAGTACTTC
TRBJ2-5 - - TRBV18 CASSPGQRESAQYF TGTGCCAGCTCACCGGGACAAAGAGAATCGGCCCAGTACTTC
TRBJ2-1 few - TRBV28 CASSSPPRSYNEQFF TGTGCCAGCAGTTCCCCCCCGCGCTCCTACAATGAGCAGTTCTTC
TRBJ1-1 - - TRBV30 CAWSRQSNTEAFF TGTGCCTGGAGTCGACAGTCGAACACTGAAGCTTTCTTT
TRBJ1-5 - TRBD1 TRBV18 CASSPRFGQGRNQPQHF TGTGCCAGCTCACCACGTTTCGGACAGGGGAGAAATCAGCCCCAGCATTTT
TRBJ1-2 - TRBD1 TRBV30 CAWSEAGGYYGYTF TGTGCCTGGAGCGAGGCAGGGGGATACTATGGCTACACCTTC
TRBJ1-1 few - TRBV5-1 CASSFSRANTEAFF TGCGCCAGCAGCTTCTCCAGGGCGAACACTGAAGCTTTCTTT
TRBJ2-7 few - TRBV29-1 CSVRWHPGESYEQYF TGCAGCGTTCGGTGGCACCCGGGGGAATCCTACGAGCAGTACTTC